This T cell receptor beta chain derives from a study of T-cell memory formation after mild COVID-19. TCRdb itself ran the 5' RACE reads through MiXCR, one entry per CDR3 protein. The sample lists some 450,000 distinct CDR3 sequences, approximately 19% occurring once. The CDR3 totals 14 residues. The V gene lost 6 bases and the J gene lost 3 bases, with 14 bases spanning the gap. Germline lookup yields CDR1 MGHDK and CDR2 SYGVNS. This clonotype has a handful of counts. The specimen sequenced was PBMCs or a T cell subset sorted from them (not recorded which). The sequence was obtained from a man aged 18-30 years who had mild COVID-19 (a few samples of this study predate the infection). Cell type and time point are not known. The chain is built from TRBV25-1 and TRBJ2-5; D is uncertain. CDR3 in amino acids: CASSAIATEETQYF. The CDR3 nucleotides read TGTGCCAGCAGCGCGATCGCGACCGAAGAGACCCAGTACTTC.